The source of this T cell receptor (beta chain) is a study of blood T cells in healthy people across ages. Whole-study findings and limits: Long-lived and aged donors differed, with more naive CD4+ cells and higher diversity in the long-lived.

For the second PCR, which ran for 7 to 11 cycles, a sample-barcoded 5' primer and a J-beta primer mix were used. One entry per CDR3 protein, called by TCRdb with MiXCR from the 5' RACE reads. The data show about 1.1 million distinct CDR3 sequences, with under 40% seen just once and roughly 14% held by the top ten. Ten or more counts support this clonotype. The antigen is undetermined. Specimen: blood. This receptor was identified in a man aged 18 to 29 in good health.

The CDR3 DNA reads as TGTGCCAGCAGCTCCGGGAGGGACTATGGCTACACCTTC. Residues: CASSSGRDYGYTF. The J gene is TRBJ1-2, the V gene TRBV9, with D hard to call. This CDR3 has 13 amino acids. Germline CDR1 reads SGDLS; CDR2 reads YYNGEE. V was clipped by 4 bases and J by 3 bases, with 10 bases between them.